Sequencing of this T cell receptor (beta chain) was carried out in a study of T cell responses to AZD1222 COVID-19 vaccine. Findings of the study overall: Reports indicate that nearly half of spike-specific TCRs are directed at unmutated variant regions. The repertoires were collected only after the peak T cell response.

TCRdb's table, derived via immunoSEQ multiplex PCR, lists solely in-frame clones and lacks some. The table shows 110,000 to 150,000 clones, with 93% occurring only once. As for this clone: Its antigen is not identified.

The receptor comes from an adult in good health. Sequenced here: peripheral blood, sampled on day 0 of AZD1222 vaccination.

CDR3 region: CASIRTGDYGYTF. As DNA, the CDR3 is TGTGCCAGCATCCGGACAGGGGACTATGGCTACACCTTC. V gene TRBV12-3 or TRBV12-4 combines with J gene TRBJ1-2, with 9 bases matching TRBD1. There are 13 residues in the CDR3. J lost 3 bases, V lost 7 bases, and 3 bases had no gene match.